Described below is a single TCR beta chain sequence and its context. The antigen remains unidentified. This sample stems from a study of T-cell reconstitution after alpha-beta-depleted transplantation in children. Study findings and constraints: Newly produced T cells mostly accounted for T-cell counts and diversity one year post-transplant.

The V end lost 1 base, the J end lost 1 base, and 13 bases lay between the germline ends. The CDR3 is 16 residues long. Per germline, CDR1 SGHNT and CDR2 YENEEA. This sample's TCRbeta library carried unique molecular identifier barcodes. One entry per CDR3 protein, called by TCRdb with MiXCR from the PCR reads. Of about 460,000 distinct CDR3 sequences detected, roughly an eighth appear once; the ten largest clones hold approximately 14%. The V and J genes are TRBV11-3 and TRBJ2-5; the D gene is possibly TRBD1 (6 bases). The TCR comes from a female patient aged 2 to 10 who had a stem cell transplant for aplastic anemia, so the T cells may come from the graft donor. The source was PBMCs, mostly from graft donor cells, collected 180 days after TCRalphabeta/CD19-depleted stem cell transplant. The CDR3 DNA sequence: TGTGCCAGCAGCTTAGGAACAGGGTTGTCCCAAGAGACCCAGTACTTC. As protein: CASSLGTGLSQETQYF.